The 18 T cell receptor beta chains listed next were all sequenced from one sample in a study of T cells in women clearing cervical HPV infection. Measured with immunoSEQ multiplex PCR; TCRdb has only the in-frame clones, and not every one. Here the sample table reports 48,000 or so clones. The sample consisted of blood buffy coat. The source is a woman aged 18 to 75 with a cervical HPV16 infection that either progressed to CIN3+ or cleared (not recorded which).

Comment on this clone: The CDR3 goes on 3 residues after the read ends, and that part is filled in from the germline J gene. The V and J genes are TRBV15 and TRBJ2-7, with D unclear. V was shortened by 2 bases and J by 4 bases, with 9 bases between the two germline ends. Per the germline V gene, CDR1 is LNHNV and CDR2 is YYDKDF (reference sequence). This CDR3 has 13 amino acids. The sequenced part of the CDR3 DNA is TGTGCCACCAGCAGAATTGATAGTTACGAG. This sequence encodes CATSRIDSYE. The full CDR3 protein is CATSRIDSYEQYF. Full variable domain (rest looked up from reference TRBV15 and TRBJ2-7): DAMVIQNPRYQVTQFGKPVTLSCSQTLNHNVMYWYQQKSSQAPKLLFHYYDKDFNNEADTPDNFQSRRPNTSFCFLDIRSPGLGDTAMYLCATSRIDSYEQYFGPGTRLTVT.

Points on this clone: The junction differs from germline at one of its ends, possibly a read error. The read ends 3 residues before the CDR3 terminus; that terminus is restored from the germline J gene. This rearrangement joins TRBV20-1 to TRBJ2-7; 10 positions match TRBD2. CDR3 length: 15 residues. From germline, CDR1 is DFQATT and CDR2 SNEGSKA (reference sequence). The part of the CDR3 DNA that was read is TGCAGTGCCAGAGATAGCGGGGGGTATTCGGACGAG. Translated: CSARDSGGYSDE. The entire CDR3 protein is CSARDSGGYSDEQYF.

The CDR3 bases that were read are TGTGCCACACAAAGAGGATGGGGGGACAATCAGCCC. Translating gives CATQRGWGDNQP. The entire CDR3 is CATQRGWGDNQPQHF. This chain links TRBV19 with TRBJ1-5; perhaps TRBD1 as D (5 bases). The read is 3 residues too short to cover the CDR3 end, so that end is filled in from the germline J gene. Germline CDR1 LNHDA, CDR2 SQIVND (reference sequence). The CDR3 spans 15 residues. Trimming removed 10 bases at V and 3 bases at J, with 19 bases between.

Remarks on this clone: The read finishes 3 residues shy of the CDR3 end, and the germline J gene is used to complete it. V gene TRBV28 combines with J gene TRBJ2-5, with TRBD1 as a possible D gene (5 bases). The CDR3 has 15 amino acids. Per germline, CDR1 MDHEN and CDR2 SYDVKM. V lost 5 bases, J lost 2 bases, and 15 bases lay in between. The covered CDR3 bases are TGTGCCAGCAGTCCCCCGACAGCGAAACAAGAGACC. Protein sequence: CASSPPTAKQET. The entire CDR3 is CASSPPTAKQETQYF.

Comments on this clone: The read stops 3 residues short of the end of the CDR3; the missing end is completed from the germline J gene. The chain links TRBV5-6 to TRBJ1-3, with no clear D. Trimming pared 4 bases from V and 0 bases from J, leaving 11 bases between. From germline, CDR1 is SGHDT and CDR2 YYEEEE. CDR3 length: 15 amino acids. The sequenced CDR3 bases are TGTGCCAGCAGCCCCTCGGGGAGCTCTGGAAACACC. It yields the protein CASSPSGSSGNT. The whole CDR3 sequence is CASSPSGSSGNTIYF.

On this clone itself: The observed sequence ends 3 residues before the CDR3 terminus, with the missing tail filled in from the germline J gene. The chain joins TRBV5-1 to TRBJ1-3; 9 positions agree with TRBD1. Germline trimming cut 0 bases from V and 8 bases from J; bases unmatched to any gene: 3. The length of the CDR3 is 14 residues. The germline V gene has CDR1 SGHRS and CDR2 YFSETQ. CDR3 DNA (partial): TGCGCCAGCAGCTTGGAGGGACAGGGAGACACC. It encodes CASSLEGQGDT. From start to end, the CDR3 is CASSLEGQGDTIYF.

Concerning this clone itself: The read ends 3 residues shy of where the CDR3 ends; the end is completed using the germline J gene. The chain combines TRBV5-4 with TRBJ2-7; TRBD1 is a possible D gene (6 bases). CDR1 and CDR2 from the germline V gene are SGHNT and YYREEE (reference sequence). The CDR3 runs 13 residues. The V gene lost 4 bases and the J gene lost 3 bases, with 11 bases spanning the gap. The DNA read from the CDR3 is TGTGCCAGCAGCCTCCAAGGGGGCTACGAG. Protein sequence: CASSLQGGYE. The full CDR3 is CASSLQGGYEQYF.

On this clone itself: The read finishes 3 residues shy of the CDR3 end, and the germline J gene is used to complete it. The J gene is TRBJ1-1, the V gene TRBV29-1; 7 bases are a match to TRBD1. The ends lost 6 bases at V and 2 bases at J; junction bases unmatched: 6. The length of the CDR3 is 13 residues. Germline V gene lookup returns CDR1 SQVTM and CDR2 ANQGSEA. The CDR3 spells CSVQNRGNTEAFF. CDR3 DNA (partial): TGCAGCGTACAGAACAGGGGAAACACTGAA.

Comments on this clone: The read ends 3 residues shy of where the CDR3 ends; the end is completed using the germline J gene. The chain recombines TRBV5-1 with TRBJ1-3, with D possibly TRBD1 on 6 matching bases. Germline V gene sequence: CDR1 SGHRS, CDR2 YFSETQ. The CDR3 covers 15 residues. The V and J ends lost 4 bases and 3 bases respectively, with 14 bases between them. The CDR3 spells CASSPTGLGGNTIYF. Incomplete CDR3 DNA: TGCGCCAGCAGCCCCACAGGGTTAGGTGGAAACACC.

Note on this clone: The CDR3 extends 3 residues past the end of the read, so its final part is completed from the germline J gene. V gene TRBV27 combines with J gene TRBJ2-7; D is perhaps TRBD1 (6 bases). There are 15 residues in the CDR3. Germline CDR1 is MNHEY and CDR2 is SMNVEV (reference sequence). The V and J ends lost 6 bases and 3 bases respectively, with 18 bases between them. The DNA read from the CDR3 is TGTGCCAGCAGCAGACGACAGGCGCTTTACTACGAG. The encoded protein is CASSRRQALYYE. The complete CDR3 reads CASSRRQALYYEQYF.

On this clone: The read comes to an end 3 residues before the CDR3 does, leaving the germline J gene to fill in the end. The chain combines TRBV20-1 with TRBJ2-7; TRBD2 aligns across 7 bases. V lost 5 bases, J lost 3 bases, and 10 bases stayed unmatched. The CDR3 is 14 residues long. CDR1 is DFQATT and CDR2 is SNEGSKA in the germline V gene (reference sequence). This CDR3 is CSAAIAGNIYEQYF. The sequenced CDR3 bases are TGCAGTGCTGCGATAGCGGGCAATATCTACGAG.

As to this clone: The CDR3 is cut off 3 residues early in the read; its end comes from the germline J gene. The chain has TRBV7-3 and TRBJ2-6, with TRBD1 matching 11 bases. The CDR3 has 18 residues. The germline V gene encodes CDR1 SGHTA and CDR2 FQGTGA. V trimming: 4 bases; J trimming: 0 bases; junction bases outside the gene matches: 5. The CDR3 is CASSWGQGESSGANVLTF. The DNA read from the CDR3 is TGTGCCAGCAGCTGGGGACAGGGGGAAAGCTCTGGGGCCAACGTC.

The CDR3 sequence: CASSLGQWGSYEQYF. Incomplete CDR3 DNA: TGTGCCAGCAGTTTAGGACAGTGGGGCTCCTACGAG. The chain employs TRBV28 and TRBJ2-7; D perhaps matches TRBD1 (6 bases). The CDR3 end is not reached by the read, which stops 3 residues before it; the germline J gene fills it in. Trimming pared 2 bases from V and 0 bases from J, leaving 11 bases between. Germline values: CDR1 MDHEN, CDR2 SYDVKM. The CDR3 loop spans 15 amino acids.

Points on this clone: The CDR3 extends 3 residues past the end of the read, so its final part is completed from the germline J gene. The chain couples TRBV19 to TRBJ1-6; TRBD1 matches 8 bases. V trimming: 8 bases; J trimming: 9 bases; junction bases outside the gene matches: 3. Germline assignment: CDR1 LNHDA and CDR2 SQIVND (reference sequence). CDR3 length: 12 amino acids. CDR3 protein: CASRTGSSPLHF. The sequenced part of the CDR3 DNA is TGTGCCAGTCGGACAGGGAGTTCACCC.

Regarding this clone: The read halts 3 residues ahead of the CDR3 end, with the missing end drawn from the germline J gene. The chain is built from TRBV2 and TRBJ2-4; D gene unclear. Germline V gene data show CDR1 as SNHLY and CDR2 as FYNNEI. This CDR3 is 11 amino acids long. V lost 5 bases, J lost 6 bases, and 5 bases lay in between. CDR3 DNA, as far as it was read: TGTGCCAGCAGTACAGTAAACATT. It translates to CASSTVNI. Given in full, the CDR3 is CASSTVNIQYF.

Points on this clone: The CDR3 goes on 3 residues after the read ends, and that part is filled in from the germline J gene. The chain employs TRBV29-1 and TRBJ2-3, with 11 bases fitting TRBD1. The CDR3 is 15 amino acids. Germline trimming cut 7 bases from V and 4 bases from J; bases unmatched to any gene: 10. Germline V CDR1 and CDR2: SQVTM, ANQGSEA. Incomplete CDR3 DNA: TGCAGCGGATCCGGGACAGGGGGGGTCCCAGATACG. It is translated as CSGSGTGGVPDT. The full CDR3 reads CSGSGTGGVPDTQYF.

For this clone: The read terminates 3 residues before the CDR3 end, so the remaining end is supplied by the germline J gene. The rearrangement uses TRBV7-8 and TRBJ1-2, with 8 bases fitting TRBD1. With V trimmed by 5 bases and J by 4 bases, 9 bases remained unmatched. CDR3 length: 15 residues. CDR1 is SGHVS, CDR2 FQNEAQ, per germline. CDR3 residues: CASSHRTGQTYGYTF. The CDR3 bases that were read are TGTGCCAGCAGCCATAGGACAGGGCAAACCTATGGC.

In the case of this clone: The sequence runs out 3 residues before the end of the CDR3; the remainder is reconstructed from the germline J gene. This sample includes further DNA sequences coding for the same CDR3. V usage is TRBV10-3 and J usage is TRBJ2-3; TRBD2 aligns across 8 bases. Germline V gives CDR1 ENHRY, CDR2 SYGVKD. V was pared by 6 bases and J by 6 bases, with 5 bases of the junction left unmatched. The CDR3 contains 13 residues. The CDR3 DNA, read in part, is TGTGCCATCAGGACTAGCGCGGGGGATACG. Amino acids: CAIRTSAGDT. The whole CDR3 reads CAIRTSAGDTQYF.